These T cell receptor beta chains were read from a single sample in a study of blood T cell repertoires in COVID-19. Repertoires were generated with immunoSEQ multiplex PCR, while TCRdb's copy carries only in-frame clones and drops some. The sample has about 150,000 clones; roughly 86% are singletons. Sequences were obtained from peripheral blood. The receptor set was obtained from a woman older than 75 with COVID-19, enrolled during active disease. Both conserved end residues are part of each CDR3. Each record gives: CDR3 DNA, CDR3 protein, D gene, clone size, V gene, J gene. A D gene is named only where the DNA matches it firmly. Size is omitted from some rows. Given values are once, few, many or a class for expanded clones.

TGTGCCATCAGTGTTGAGGCTTGGGATGAAAAACTGTTTTTT	CAISVEAWDEKLFF	.	.	TRBV10-3	TRBJ1-4
TGTGCCGCAGCGAAATCCGGGACAGGGGTTGAAAAACTGTTTTTT	CAAAKSGTGVEKLFF	TRBD1	.	TRBV6-5	TRBJ1-4
TGCGCCAGCAGCTTGGGACAGGTAGAAGAGACCCAGTACTTC	CASSLGQVEETQYF	.	.	TRBV5-1	TRBJ2-5
TGTGCCATCAGTGATGGGACAGGGGGAGTCGTTATTAGCAATCAGCCCCAGCATTTT	CAISDGTGGVVISNQPQHF	TRBD1	.	TRBV10-3	TRBJ1-5
TGCGCCAGCAGCGGGACAGGGAGCTCCTACGAGCAGTACTTC	CASSGTGSSYEQYF	TRBD1	.	TRBV5-1	TRBJ2-7
TGTGCCAGCAGCTTAGGGGCGGGGGTGGCTGATACGCAGTATTTT	CASSLGAGVADTQYF	TRBD2	once	TRBV11-2	TRBJ2-3
TGTGCCAGCAGCGTTACAGGGGGCAATCAGCCCCAGCATTTT	CASSVTGGNQPQHF	TRBD1	.	TRBV9	TRBJ1-5
TGTGCCAGCAGCTTAAACAGCCCTAACTATGGCTACACCTTC	CASSLNSPNYGYTF	.	.	TRBV7-9	TRBJ1-2
TGTGCCAGCAGCCTTCAGGGGGCTCGCTCTGGAAACACCATATATTTT	CASSLQGARSGNTIYF	TRBD1	.	TRBV3-1/TRBV3-2	TRBJ1-3
TGCGCCAGCAGCTTGGCTGGGACAGCTGCCTACGAGCAGTACTTC	CASSLAGTAAYEQYF	TRBD1	.	TRBV5-1	TRBJ2-7
TGTGCCAGCAGTCCTTCTAGGTCGTGGAACGAGCAGTACTTC	CASSPSRSWNEQYF	.	.	TRBV27	TRBJ2-7
TGCGCCAGCATAAGGGGACAGGGCGTCGGAAACATTCAGTACTTC	CASIRGQGVGNIQYF	TRBD1	.	TRBV10-2	TRBJ2-4
TGTGCCAGCAGCTTAATTACAGGGAGCTCCTATAATTCACCCCTCCACTTT	CASSLITGSSYNSPLHF	.	.	TRBV7-2	TRBJ1-6